The rows below give T cell receptor beta chains drawn from one sample of a study of T cell repertoires in ileal Crohn's disease. Some clones are missing from TCRdb's copy, which holds only in-frame ones; the method was immunoSEQ multiplex PCR. The sample consists of roughly 16,000 clones, more than 65% of them appearing once. The sequenced sample consisted of ileal tissue. The origin of the receptors is an adult with Crohn's disease. Each CDR3 is given with its conserved first and last residue. Each record gives: D gene, V gene, clone size, J gene, CDR3 protein, CDR3 DNA. The D gene is left open where the match is weak. The listing skips clone size in some rows; elsewhere it reads once, few, many or a size class.

TRBD2,TRBV15,.,TRBJ2-7,CATSRDLSGNEQYF,TGTGCCACCAGCAGAGATCTCAGCGGGAACGAGCAGTACTTC
.,TRBV2,.,TRBJ1-1,CASSEVGGTEAFF,TGTGCCAGCAGTGAAGTAGGGGGCACTGAAGCTTTCTTT
.,TRBV19,.,TRBJ2-7,CASSIGRGGYEQYF,TGTGCCAGTAGTATAGGAAGAGGAGGCTACGAGCAGTACTTC
TRBD1,TRBV7-9,.,TRBJ2-7,CASSLGQEIYEQYF,TGTGCCAGCAGCCTGGGACAGGAGATCTACGAGCAGTACTTC
.,TRBV6-6,.,TRBJ1-2,CASSAQAGETPYGYTF,TGTGCCAGCAGTGCCCAGGCGGGGGAGACCCCATATGGCTACACCTTC
TRBD2,TRBV18,.,TRBJ2-5,CASSRLRPSGGVFETQYF,TGTGCCAGCTCACGACTACGGCCTAGCGGGGGGGTGTTTGAGACCCAGTACTTC
.,TRBV7-8,.,TRBJ1-2,CASSLGLGGGYTF,TGTGCCAGCAGCTTAGGGCTGGGGGGTGGCTACACCTTC
TRBD1,TRBV5-6,once,TRBJ1-2,CASSFTGAAYGYTF,TGTGCCAGCAGTTTTACAGGGGCGGCGTATGGCTACACCTTC
TRBD1,TRBV6-6,.,TRBJ1-5,CASFAGQGYHQPQHF,TGTGCCAGCTTCGCGGGACAGGGATATCATCAGCCCCAGCATTTT
.,TRBV28,.,TRBJ1-2,CASSSDSFYGYTF,TGTGCCAGCAGTTCGGACAGCTTCTATGGCTACACCTTC
.,TRBV2,once,TRBJ1-1,CASRAGTTEAFF,TGTGCCAGCCGCGCGGGTACCACTGAAGCTTTCTTT
.,TRBV13,.,TRBJ1-1,CASSLDARSGGKNTEAFF,TGTGCCAGCAGCTTGGATGCAAGGTCGGGTGGTAAGAACACTGAAGCTTTCTTT
TRBD1,TRBV27,once,TRBJ2-1,CASSFQGPTLAGGRYNEQFF,TGTGCCAGCAGTTTTCAAGGCCCCACCCTGGCAGGGGGCCGCTACAATGAGCAGTTCTTC
.,TRBV7-9,few,TRBJ1-6,CASSGRVYSPLHF,TGTGCCAGCTCAGGCAGGGTTTATTCACCCCTCCACTTT
.,TRBV7-6,.,TRBJ1-1,CASSFLSTEAFF,TGTGCCAGCAGCTTTTTATCCACTGAAGCTTTCTTT
.,TRBV18,.,TRBJ1-2,CASSLEDSYGYTF,TGTGCCAGCTCACTAGAAGATAGCTATGGCTACACCTTC
.,TRBV5-1,.,TRBJ1-3,CASSQGPGSGNTIYF,TGCGCCAGCAGCCAAGGTCCAGGGTCGGGAAACACCATATATTTT
.,TRBV6-1,.,TRBJ2-7,CASRYGLSISYEQYF,TGTGCCAGCAGGTATGGACTATCGATCTCCTACGAGCAGTACTTC
.,TRBV6-5,.,TRBJ2-7,CASSSGTYEQYF,TGTGCCAGCTCCTCAGGGACCTACGAGCAGTACTTC
TRBD2,TRBV7-2,once,TRBJ2-5,CASSIGVRGEETQYF,TGTGCCAGCAGTATAGGGGTTCGGGGGGAAGAGACCCAGTACTTC
.,TRBV19,.,TRBJ1-1,CASTPRRDTEAFF,TGTGCCAGTACCCCACGCCGGGACACTGAAGCTTTCTTT
.,TRBV15,.,TRBJ1-2,CATSSGGRATYGYTF,TGTGCCACCAGCAGTGGGGGCAGAGCTACCTATGGCTACACCTTC
.,TRBV11-1,few,TRBJ2-7,CASSLDRFPSYEQYF,TGTGCCAGCAGCCTTGACAGGTTCCCCTCCTACGAGCAGTACTTC
.,TRBV4-1,.,TRBJ1-1,CASSQVTGIYPHEAFF,TGCGCCAGCAGCCAAGTTACGGGGATCTATCCTCATGAAGCTTTCTTT
TRBD2,TRBV9,.,TRBJ2-2,CASSISGSKTGELFF,TGTGCCAGCAGCATTAGCGGGAGCAAAACCGGGGAGCTGTTTTTT
.,TRBV19,.,TRBJ2-3,CASSWGHTDTQYF,TGTGCCAGCTCCTGGGGGCACACAGATACGCAGTATTTT
TRBD1,TRBV2,few,TRBJ1-2,CASSERGPTKGYTF,TGTGCCAGCAGTGAAAGGGGGCCCACGAAGGGCTACACCTTC
.,TRBV6-5,.,TRBJ1-1,CASSPYYDTEAFF,TGTGCCAGCAGTCCCTATTATGACACTGAAGCTTTCTTT
.,TRBV27,.,TRBJ1-1,CASSRWVNTEAFF,TGTGCCTCCAGCAGGTGGGTGAACACTGAAGCTTTCTTT
.,TRBV6-1,once,TRBJ2-2,CAAGAGAVGELFF,TGTGCCGCCGGGGCGGGGGCGGTCGGGGAGCTGTTTTTT
TRBD1,TRBV7-2,.,TRBJ1-2,CASSLGTGVYYGYTF,TGTGCCAGCAGCTTAGGGACAGGGGTTTACTATGGCTACACCTTC
.,TRBV2,.,TRBJ1-2,CASSLSWGYTF,TGTGCCAGCAGTCTATCCTGGGGCTACACCTTC
.,TRBV9,.,TRBJ2-1,CASSVGLGVLAPEQFF,TGTGCCAGCAGCGTAGGTCTCGGGGTTCTGGCCCCAGAGCAGTTCTTC
TRBD2,TRBV29-1,few,TRBJ2-7,CSSRTSGELYEQYF,TGCAGCTCCCGGACTAGCGGGGAACTCTACGAGCAGTACTTC
TRBD1,TRBV10-3,.,TRBJ1-1,CAISKDRVVNTEAFF,TGTGCCATCAGCAAGGACAGGGTGGTGAACACTGAAGCTTTCTTT
.,TRBV6-1,few,TRBJ1-2,CASSTGRYYGYTF,TGTGCCAGCAGCACCGGGAGATACTATGGCTACACCTTC
TRBD2,TRBV11-2,.,TRBJ2-1,CASTKGTSGSYNEQFF,TGTGCCAGCACCAAAGGGACTAGCGGTTCCTACAATGAGCAGTTCTTC
TRBD1,TRBV7-6,.,TRBJ1-4,CASSPQGGGNEKLFF,TGTGCCAGCAGCCCTCAGGGGGGCGGTAATGAAAAACTGTTTTTT
TRBD1,TRBV9,once,TRBJ1-4,CASSVGTGENEKLFF,TGTGCCAGCAGCGTAGGGACAGGAGAGAATGAAAAACTGTTTTTT
.,TRBV5-1,.,TRBJ2-5,CASSLAGETQYF,TGCGCCAGCAGCTTGGCGGGAGAGACCCAGTACTTC
TRBD1,TRBV5-4,few,TRBJ2-1,CASSLAGQGMGEQFF,TGTGCCAGCAGCTTGGCCGGACAGGGGATGGGTGAGCAGTTCTTC
TRBD1,TRBV7-6,.,TRBJ1-1,CASSSTGTTEAFF,TGTGCCAGCAGCTCGACAGGGACCACTGAAGCTTTCTTT
.,TRBV5-6,.,TRBJ2-1,CASSPGLYEQFF,TGTGCCAGCAGCCCTGGGCTGTATGAGCAGTTCTTC
TRBD1,TRBV5-1,.,TRBJ1-3,CASRTGTGAGNTIYF,TGCGCCAGCAGAACCGGGACAGGGGCTGGAAACACCATATATTTT
.,TRBV7-9,.,TRBJ2-2,CASSLAGGRKELFF,TGTGCCAGCAGCTTAGCGGGGGGGCGAAAGGAGCTGTTTTTT
TRBD2,TRBV29-1,.,TRBJ2-7,CSVGGGYEQYF,TGCAGCGTGGGGGGGGGTTACGAGCAGTACTTC
TRBD2,TRBV9,.,TRBJ2-3,CASRPGLASGGDTQYF,TGTGCCAGCAGACCGGGACTAGCGTCCGGGGGAGATACGCAGTATTTT
TRBD2,TRBV2,once,TRBJ2-5,CASMLAGAVETQYF,TGTGCCAGCATGTTGGCGGGAGCGGTGGAGACCCAGTACTTC